This T cell receptor beta chain was recovered during a study of cytomegalovirus exposure and HLA in healthy donors. Study-level findings and limits: Looking again later, the authors saw that most CMV-associated TCR beta chains seemed HLA-restricted. There were several of the most significant clusters that appeared linked to common viral pathogens in a later analysis. Cytomegalovirus status was reportedly diagnosed by the classifier with high specificity and sensitivity.

Germline values: CDR1 SGHTA, CDR2 FQGNSA. With V trimmed by 10 bases and J by 8 bases, 9 bases remained unmatched. CDR3 length equals 12 residues. As regards this clone: Its cognate antigen is unknown.

The PCR employed 60 Vbeta primers together with 13 Jbeta primers. Clones were read by immunoSEQ multiplex PCR, and TCRdb kept only the in-frame ones, dropping some. The sample has nearly 200,000 clones, more than 75% seen once. Sequencing was performed on PBMCs. The sequence derives from a male donor in good health and CMV-seropositive. V is TRBV7-2 and J is TRBJ1-2; 8 bases agree with TRBD1. CDR3 protein: CAIPDRAGGYTF. In nucleotides, the CDR3 is TGTGCCATCCCGGACAGGGCGGGCGGCTACACCTTC. Supplemented by reference TRBV7-2 and TRBJ1-2, the full variable domain reads GAGVSQSPSNKVTEKGKDVELRCDPISGHTALYWYRQSLGQGLEFLIYFQGNSAPDKSGLPSDRFSAERTGGSVSTLTIQRTQQEDSAVYLCAIPDRAGGYTFGSGTRLTVV.